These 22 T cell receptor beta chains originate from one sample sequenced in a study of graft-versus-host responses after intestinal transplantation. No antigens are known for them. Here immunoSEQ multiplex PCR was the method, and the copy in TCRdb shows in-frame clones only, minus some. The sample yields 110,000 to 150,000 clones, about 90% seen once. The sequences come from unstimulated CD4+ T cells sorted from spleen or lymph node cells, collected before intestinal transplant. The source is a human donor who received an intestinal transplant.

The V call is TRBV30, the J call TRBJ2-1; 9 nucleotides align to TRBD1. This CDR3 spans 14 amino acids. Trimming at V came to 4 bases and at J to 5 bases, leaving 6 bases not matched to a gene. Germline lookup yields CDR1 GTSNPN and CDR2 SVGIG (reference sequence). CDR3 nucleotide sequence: TGTGCCTGGACCCGGGACAGGGTGAACAATGAGCAGTTCTTC. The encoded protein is CAWTRDRVNNEQFF.

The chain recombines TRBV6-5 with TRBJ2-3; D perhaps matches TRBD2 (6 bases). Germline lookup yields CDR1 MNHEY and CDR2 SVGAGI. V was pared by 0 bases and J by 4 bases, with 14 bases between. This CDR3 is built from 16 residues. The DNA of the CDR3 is TGTGCCAGCAGTTACTCGACCAGCGGGTGGGCAGATACGCAGTATTTT. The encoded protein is CASSYSTSGWADTQYF.

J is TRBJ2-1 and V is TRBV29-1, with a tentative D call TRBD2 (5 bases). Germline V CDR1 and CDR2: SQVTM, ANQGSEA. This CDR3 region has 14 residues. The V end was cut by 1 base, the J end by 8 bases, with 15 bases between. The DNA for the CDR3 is TGCAGCGTTGAAGTCTCTCCTACTAGTCATGAGCAGTTCTTC. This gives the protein CSVEVSPTSHEQFF.

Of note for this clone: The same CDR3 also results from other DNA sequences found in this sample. CDR3 region: CASSVAGRVDSTDTQYF. The CDR3 DNA is TGTGCCAGCAGCGTAGCTGGGCGGGTGGATAGCACAGATACGCAGTATTTT. The rearrangement joins TRBV9 to TRBJ2-3; perhaps TRBD2 as D (5 bases). Germline CDR1 and CDR2: SGDLS and YYNGEE. The ends were cut back, 0 bases at V and 0 bases at J, with 14 bases in the middle. This CDR3 has 17 residues.

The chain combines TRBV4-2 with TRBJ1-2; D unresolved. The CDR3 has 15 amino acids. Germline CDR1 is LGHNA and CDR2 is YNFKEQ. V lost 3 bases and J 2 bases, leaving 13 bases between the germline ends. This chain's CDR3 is CASSQKGMVNYGYTF. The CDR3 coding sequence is TGTGCCAGCAGCCAGAAAGGGATGGTCAACTATGGCTACACCTTC.

Here the CDR3 DNA reads TGTGCCAGCCTTAAAGGAGACGGCGGGAGTATAAATGAGCAGTTCTTC. Translated, it gives CASLKGDGGSINEQFF. This chain uses TRBV7-3 with TRBJ2-1; 7 nucleotides match TRBD2. The V gene end was trimmed by 8 bases and the J gene end by 7 bases; junction bases not matched to a gene: 17. This CDR3 contains 16 residues. Germline assignment: CDR1 SGHTA and CDR2 FQGTGA.

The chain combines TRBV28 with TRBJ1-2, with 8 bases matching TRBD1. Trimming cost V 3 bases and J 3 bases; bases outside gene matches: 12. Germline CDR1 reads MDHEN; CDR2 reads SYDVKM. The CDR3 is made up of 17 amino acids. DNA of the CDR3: TGTGCCAGCAGTTTGGAGGACAGGGCTTTCAGTGACTATGGCTACACCTTC. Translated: CASSLEDRAFSDYGYTF.

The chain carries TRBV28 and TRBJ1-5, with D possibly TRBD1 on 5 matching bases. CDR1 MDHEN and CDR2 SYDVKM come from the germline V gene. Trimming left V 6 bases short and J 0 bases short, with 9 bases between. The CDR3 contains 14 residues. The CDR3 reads CASSYTGSNQPQHF. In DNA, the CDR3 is TGTGCCAGCAGCTACACAGGTAGCAATCAGCCCCAGCATTTT. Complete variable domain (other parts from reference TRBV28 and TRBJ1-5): DVKVTQSSRYLVKRTGEKVFLECVQDMDHENMFWYRQDPGLGLRLIYFSYDVKMKEKGDIPEGYSVSREKKERFSLILESASTNQTSMYLCASSYTGSNQPQHFGDGTRLSIL.

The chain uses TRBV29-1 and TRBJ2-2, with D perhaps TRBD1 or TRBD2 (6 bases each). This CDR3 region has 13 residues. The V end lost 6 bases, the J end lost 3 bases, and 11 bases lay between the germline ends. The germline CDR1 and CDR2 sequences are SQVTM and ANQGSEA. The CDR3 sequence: CSVHREDTGELFF. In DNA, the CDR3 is TGCAGCGTGCACAGGGAGGACACCGGGGAGCTGTTTTTT.

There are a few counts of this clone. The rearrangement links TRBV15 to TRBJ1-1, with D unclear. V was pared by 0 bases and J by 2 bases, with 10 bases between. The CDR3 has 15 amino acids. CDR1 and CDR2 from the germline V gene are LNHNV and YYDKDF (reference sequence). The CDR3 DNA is TGTGCCACCAGCAGAGATTTAACCCTTAACACTGAAGCTTTCTTT. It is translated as CATSRDLTLNTEAFF.

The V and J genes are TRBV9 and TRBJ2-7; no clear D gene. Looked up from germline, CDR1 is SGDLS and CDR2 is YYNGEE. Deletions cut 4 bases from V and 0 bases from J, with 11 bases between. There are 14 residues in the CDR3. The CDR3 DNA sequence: TGTGCCAGCAGCCCCCAATTCTCCTCCTACGAGCAGTACTTC. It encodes CASSPQFSSYEQYF.

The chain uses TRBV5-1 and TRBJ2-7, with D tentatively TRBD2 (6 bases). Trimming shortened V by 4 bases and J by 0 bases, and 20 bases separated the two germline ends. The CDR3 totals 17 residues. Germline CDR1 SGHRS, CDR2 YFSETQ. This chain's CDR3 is CASSLIAAGTLSYEQYF. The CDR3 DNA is TGCGCCAGCAGCCTTATAGCGGCGGGAACTCTCTCCTACGAGCAGTACTTC.

CDR3 amino acids: CASSKSGRVHTGELFF. The CDR3 bases are TGTGCCAGCAGCAAAAGCGGGAGGGTACACACCGGGGAGCTGTTTTTT. V is TRBV21-1 and J is TRBJ2-2; no DNA check was done on the table's D call, TRBD2. TRBV21-1 is a pseudogene segment. The CDR3 length is 16 residues.

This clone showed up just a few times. CDR3 protein: CASSPLTGEGNTIYF. Written as DNA, the CDR3 is TGTGCCAGCTCACCACTAACAGGAGAGGGAAACACCATATATTTT. The J gene is TRBJ1-3, the V gene TRBV18; TRBD1 is a possible D gene (5 bases). Trimming removed 1 base at V and 4 bases at J, with 11 bases between. Per the germline V gene, CDR1 is KGHSH and CDR2 is LQKENI. The CDR3 loop spans 15 amino acids.

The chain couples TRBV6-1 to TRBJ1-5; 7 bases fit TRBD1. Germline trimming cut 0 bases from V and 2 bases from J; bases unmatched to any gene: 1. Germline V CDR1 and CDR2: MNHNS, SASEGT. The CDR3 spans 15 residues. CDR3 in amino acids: CASSEADRGNQPQHF. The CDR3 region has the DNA TGTGCCAGCAGTGAAGCAGACAGGGGCAATCAGCCCCAGCATTTT.

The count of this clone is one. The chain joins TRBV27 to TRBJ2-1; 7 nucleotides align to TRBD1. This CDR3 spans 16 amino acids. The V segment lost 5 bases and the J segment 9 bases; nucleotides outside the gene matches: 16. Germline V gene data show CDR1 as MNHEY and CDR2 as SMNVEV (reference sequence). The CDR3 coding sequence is TGTGCCAGCAGTCCCCCGGGACAGTGGCGTCGGGTTGAGCAGTTCTTC. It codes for CASSPPGQWRRVEQFF.

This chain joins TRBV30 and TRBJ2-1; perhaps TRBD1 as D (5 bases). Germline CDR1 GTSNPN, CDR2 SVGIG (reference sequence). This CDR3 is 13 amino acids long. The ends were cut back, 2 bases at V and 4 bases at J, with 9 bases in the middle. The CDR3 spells CAWSRQGYNEQFF. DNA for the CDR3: TGTGCCTGGAGTCGTCAGGGATACAATGAGCAGTTCTTC.

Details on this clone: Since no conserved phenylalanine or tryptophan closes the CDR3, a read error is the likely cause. The CDR3 nucleotides are TGTGCCAGCCGATTAGAGACAGGCCCGAATCAGCCCCAGCATCTT. As protein: CASRLETGPNQPQHL. J is TRBJ1-5 and V is TRBV6-1, with D perhaps TRBD1 (6 bases). CDR1 and CDR2 from the germline V gene are MNHNS and SASEGT. The CDR3 has 15 amino acids. V dropped 8 bases and J dropped 4 bases, with 18 bases sitting between them.

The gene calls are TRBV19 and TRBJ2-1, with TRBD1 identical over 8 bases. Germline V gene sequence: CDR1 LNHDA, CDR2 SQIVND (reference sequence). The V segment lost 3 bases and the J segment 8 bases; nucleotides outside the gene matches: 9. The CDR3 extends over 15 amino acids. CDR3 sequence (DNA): TGTGCCAGTAGTATTATGCCGACAGGGGAAGATGAGCAGTTCTTC. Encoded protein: CASSIMPTGEDEQFF.

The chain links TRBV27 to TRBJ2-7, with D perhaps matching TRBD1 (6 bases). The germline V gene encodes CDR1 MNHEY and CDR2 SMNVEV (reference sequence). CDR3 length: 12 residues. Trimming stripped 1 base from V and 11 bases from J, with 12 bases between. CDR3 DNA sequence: TGTGCCAGCAGTTTATTTCAGGGGCAGGAGTACTTC. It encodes CASSLFQGQEYF.

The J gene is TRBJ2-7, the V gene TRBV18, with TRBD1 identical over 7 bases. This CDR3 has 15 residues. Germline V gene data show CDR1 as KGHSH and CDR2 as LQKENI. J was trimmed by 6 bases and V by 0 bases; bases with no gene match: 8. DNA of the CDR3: TGTGCCAGCTCACCACCCGCCAGAGGGGGCGGCGAGCAGTACTTC. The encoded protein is CASSPPARGGGEQYF.

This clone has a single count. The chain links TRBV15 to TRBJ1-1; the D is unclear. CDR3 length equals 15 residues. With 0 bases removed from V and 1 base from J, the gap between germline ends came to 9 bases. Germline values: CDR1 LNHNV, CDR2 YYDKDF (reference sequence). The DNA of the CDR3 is TGTGCCACCAGCAGAGAAAGGACGGAGAACACTGAAGCTTTCTTT. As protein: CATSRERTENTEAFF.